The 20 T cell receptor beta chains listed next were all sequenced from one sample in a study of T cell repertoires in cytomegalovirus infection. TCRdb re-derived calls from the reads in MiXCR, one entry per CDR3 protein. The sample shows about 220,000 distinct CDR3 sequences, around two fifths of them seen only once. These receptors are not linked to any known antigen. This sample comprised CD8+ T cells from cultured PBMCs, obtained from culture after CMV antigen stimulation. All receptors derive from a human donor in good health (CMV status not recorded). Some clones in this sample may be carry-over from other donors' samples.

CDR3 protein: CASSLSLSSYRFPYGYTF. CDR3 bases: TGTGCCAGCAGTCTCTCACTCTCCTCATACAGATTCCCCTATGGCTACACCTTC. The chain uses TRBV27 and TRBJ1-2, with D uncertain. This CDR3 is 18 amino acids long. Germline CDR1 and CDR2: MNHEY and SMNVEV (reference sequence). The V end was cut by 5 bases, the J end by 4 bases, with 26 bases between.

This sequence joins TRBV7-6 and TRBJ2-7; D may be TRBD2 (7 bases). Trimming pared 5 bases from V and 1 base from J, leaving 12 bases between. This CDR3 spans 14 amino acids. The germline V gene encodes CDR1 SGHVS and CDR2 FNYEAQ. The CDR3 sequence: CASSEGGVSYEQYF. Here the CDR3 DNA reads TGTGCCAGCAGCGAAGGGGGGGTTTCCTACGAGCAGTACTTC.

This chain connects TRBV7-3 to TRBJ1-1; 7 bases agree with TRBD1. Germline values: CDR1 SGHTA, CDR2 FQGTGA. Unmatched junction bases numbered 3, after V lost 4 bases and J lost 1 base. The CDR3 is 14 residues long. The CDR3 DNA reads TGTGCCAGCAGCTCGCAGGGGGAGAACACTGAAGCTTTCTTT. This codes for CASSSQGENTEAFF.

This clonotype came up many times. The rearrangement uses TRBV7-2 and TRBJ1-5, with unresolved D. The CDR3 covers 13 residues. The germline V gene encodes CDR1 SGHTA and CDR2 FQGNSA. Trimming stripped 5 bases from V and 5 bases from J, with 10 bases between. The CDR3 region is CASSPDTYQPQHF. Here the CDR3 DNA reads TGTGCCAGCAGCCCAGACACCTATCAGCCCCAGCATTTT. Based on the CDR3 plus reference TRBV7-2 and TRBJ1-5, the full variable domain is GAGVSQSPSNKVTEKGKDVELRCDPISGHTALYWYRQSLGQGLEFLIYFQGNSAPDKSGLPSDRFSAERTGGSVSTLTIQRTQQEDSAVYLCASSPDTYQPQHFGDGTRLSIL.

The chain joins TRBV27 to TRBJ2-5; maybe TRBD1 (5 bases). Trimming took off 6 bases at V and 1 base at J, with 12 bases between the two ends. CDR1 is MNHEY, CDR2 SMNVEV, per germline (reference sequence). The CDR3 extends over 14 amino acids. The CDR3 loop reads CASSRGHSQETQYF. As DNA, the CDR3 is TGTGCCAGCAGCCGCGGACACAGCCAAGAGACCCAGTACTTC.

V and J are TRBV2 and TRBJ2-2; D not certain. Germline-derived CDR1 and CDR2 are SNHLY and FYNNEI. This CDR3 is 17 amino acids long. The V end was cut by 3 bases, the J end by 0 bases, with 14 bases between. Here the CDR3 DNA reads TGTGCCAGCAGTGACTCAATTGGTAGCCCGAACACCGGGGAGCTGTTTTTT. Residues: CASSDSIGSPNTGELFF.

This clonotype was seen a handful of times. V usage is TRBV5-1 and J usage is TRBJ1-1; 8 bases line up with TRBD1. This CDR3 is 13 amino acids long. V gave up 2 bases and J gave up 4 bases; unmatched junction bases: 1. Germline CDR1 SGHRS, CDR2 YFSETQ. The CDR3 DNA follows: TGCGCCAGCAGCTTTACAGGGGGCACTGAAGCTTTCTTT. Translating it yields CASSFTGGTEAFF.

This rearrangement joins TRBV7-9 to TRBJ1-3, with TRBD1 identical over 8 bases. The germline gives CDR1 SEHNR, CDR2 FQNEAQ (reference sequence). V gave up 1 base and J gave up 1 base; unmatched junction bases: 0. The CDR3 extends over 15 amino acids. CDR3 sequence reads: CASSLGTGSGNTIYF. The CDR3 bases are TGTGCCAGCAGCTTAGGGACAGGGTCTGGAAACACCATATATTTT.

The chain has TRBV7-2 and TRBJ2-7; a possible D gene is TRBD2 (5 bases). The CDR3 extends over 16 amino acids. The V end lost 5 bases, the J end lost 2 bases, and 19 bases lay between the germline ends. CDR1 and CDR2 from the germline V gene are SGHTA and FQGNSA. The CDR3: CASSRQTTTTPYEQYF. The CDR3 DNA follows: TGTGCCAGCAGCCGACAAACGACTACAACACCCTACGAGCAGTACTTC.

V usage is TRBV19 and J usage is TRBJ2-2; a weak D match, TRBD2 (6 bases). V lost 7 bases and J lost 4, with 16 bases in between. Germline V gene data show CDR1 as LNHDA and CDR2 as SQIVND (reference sequence). The CDR3 loop spans 15 amino acids. The CDR3 sequence is CASTSWSGLTGELFF. The DNA for the CDR3 is TGTGCCAGTACCTCCTGGAGCGGGCTCACCGGGGAGCTGTTTTTT. Combining the CDR3 with reference TRBV19 and TRBJ2-2 gives the whole variable domain DGGITQSPKYLFRKEGQNVTLSCEQNLNHDAMYWYRQDPGQGLRLIYYSQIVNDFQKGDIAEGYSVSREKKESFPLTVTSAQKNPTAFYLCASTSWSGLTGELFFGEGSRLTVL.

This clonotype was observed a few times. The chain is built from TRBV6-5 and TRBJ1-2, with D unresolved. The CDR3 covers 15 residues. Germline CDR1 is MNHEY and CDR2 is SVGAGI. With 0 bases removed from V and 4 bases from J, the gap between germline ends came to 12 bases. In nucleotides, the CDR3 is TGTGCCAGCAGTTACTCCCCTCAATCCGGCTATGGCTACACCTTC. Amino acid sequence: CASSYSPQSGYGYTF.

The chain employs TRBV20-1 and TRBJ2-7; a possible D gene is TRBD2 (6 bases). Germline V gene sequence: CDR1 DFQATT, CDR2 SNEGSKA (reference sequence). The CDR3 runs 13 residues. V was cut by 5 bases and J by 2 bases, with 13 bases left in between. CDR3 nucleotides: TGCAGTGCTCGGAAAGGAGGGCCCTACGAGCAGTACTTC. It specifies CSARKGGPYEQYF.

This clonotype came up a few times. This chain joins TRBV7-9 and TRBJ2-1; D gene ambiguous. Germline-derived CDR1 and CDR2 are SEHNR and FQNEAQ (reference sequence). The V and J ends lost 3 bases and 7 bases respectively, with 10 bases between them. The CDR3 contains 13 residues. CDR3 in amino acids: CASSFSGANEQFF. Here the CDR3 DNA reads TGTGCCAGCAGCTTTAGTGGCGCAAATGAGCAGTTCTTC.

This clonotype was counted only a few times. The gene calls are TRBV24-1 and TRBJ2-2, with unresolved D. The CDR3 runs to 11 residues. CDR1 KGHDR and CDR2 SFDVKD come from the germline V gene. Trimming pared 3 bases from V and 5 bases from J, leaving 0 bases between. Here the CDR3 reads CATSDTGELFF. The CDR3 nucleotides are TGTGCCACCAGTGATACCGGGGAGCTGTTTTTT.

The chain combines TRBV7-4 with TRBJ1-5; maybe TRBD1 (5 bases). CDR3 length: 20 amino acids. Germline V gene data show CDR1 as SGHVT and CDR2 as SQSDAQ. The germline V and J ends were trimmed by 5 bases and 2 bases, with 28 bases remaining between them. The CDR3 is CASSSEGEPGLVVGNQPQHF. As DNA, the CDR3 is TGTGCCAGCAGCAGTGAAGGGGAACCGGGTCTTGTGGTTGGCAATCAGCCCCAGCATTTT.

The J gene is TRBJ2-7, the V gene TRBV25-1; D is unresolved. Trimming removed 2 bases from V and 1 base from J, with 3 bases in between. The CDR3 loop spans 12 amino acids. Germline CDR1 and CDR2: MGHDK and SYGVNS. In DNA, the CDR3 is TGTGCCAGCAGTGAAATATCCTACGAGCAGTACTTC. This sequence encodes CASSEISYEQYF.

In its sample, this clonotype was seen a few times. The chain is built from TRBV5-1 and TRBJ1-1; 7 positions agree with TRBD1. Trimming at V came to 0 bases and at J to 0 bases, leaving 5 bases not matched to a gene. The CDR3 covers 16 residues. Looked up from germline, CDR1 is SGHRS and CDR2 is YFSETQ. The CDR3 is CASSLGLQGMNTEAFF. In DNA form, the CDR3 reads TGCGCCAGCAGCTTGGGGCTACAGGGGATGAACACTGAAGCTTTCTTT.

The chain has TRBV2 and TRBJ1-5; D call uncertain. The CDR3 length is 15 residues. The germline V gene encodes CDR1 SNHLY and CDR2 FYNNEI. Trimming took off 3 bases at V and 0 bases at J, with 9 bases between the two ends. Written as DNA, the CDR3 is TGTGCCAGCAGTGAGAGACCCGATAGCAATCAGCCCCAGCATTTT. Its protein product is CASSERPDSNQPQHF.

The V gene is TRBV7-4, the J gene TRBJ2-1, with D maybe TRBD2 (6 bases). CDR3 size: 16 residues. Trimming removed 6 bases at V and 9 bases at J, with 24 bases between. The germline V gene encodes CDR1 SGHVT and CDR2 SQSDAQ. CDR3 amino acids: CASRPTGDRQWSEQFF. CDR3 nucleotides: TGTGCCAGCAGGCCCACGGGAGACCGACAGTGGAGTGAGCAGTTCTTC.

The sample holds a few counts of this clonotype. The rearrangement uses TRBV27 and TRBJ2-1; D could derive from TRBD1 or TRBD2 (6 bases each). The germline CDR1 and CDR2 sequences are MNHEY and SMNVEV (reference sequence). This CDR3 spans 15 amino acids. The germline V and J ends were trimmed by 0 bases and 2 bases, with 8 bases remaining between them. CDR3 in DNA: TGTGCCAGCAGTTTATCGGGGGGCCCCTACAATGAGCAGTTCTTC. The encoded protein is CASSLSGGPYNEQFF.